This T cell receptor (beta chain) was observed in a study of tumor and adjacent non-tumor tissue in lung cancer. Study information: There were about twelve adenocarcinoma, a couple of squamous cell carcinoma and 1 small cell lung cancer cases. Each sample yielded about 4.17 million productive TCRbeta reads on average. General study points: Patients with more diverse tumor TCRs had worse survival. Compared with tumor, normal lung showed significantly lower TCR diversity.

In its sample, this clonotype was seen many times. The antigen remains undetermined. Three rounds of nested PCR, following a modified ARM-PCR protocol, produced the TCRbeta library. Each CDR3 protein is one row after TCRdb ran MiXCR on the multiplex PCR reads. The repertoire holds about 200,000 distinct CDR3 sequences, with 71% as singletons. RNA was extracted from bulk tissue without any cell sorting. Input material: lung tumor tissue. This TCR was sampled from a man between 60 and 70 years old with non-small cell lung cancer.

As DNA, the CDR3 is TGCGCCAGCAGCCAAGTAACGCAGTACGGGGAGCTGTTTTTT. It translates to CASSQVTQYGELFF. The gene calls are TRBV4-3 and TRBJ2-2; D gene ambiguous. The V gene lost 1 base and the J gene lost 7 bases, with 10 bases spanning the gap. Germline loops: CDR1 LGHNA, CDR2 YSLEER. The CDR3 covers 14 residues.